These 20 T cell receptor beta chains were sequenced from one sample in a study of T cells after yellow fever vaccination. TCRdb re-analysed the 5' RACE reads in MiXCR, keeping a single row per CDR3 protein. The sample contains about 500,000 distinct CDR3 sequences, roughly 17% of which appear only once. The sequenced sample was PBMCs, obtained more than 4 days after the first yellow fever vaccination. Receptors originate from a man between 18 and 29 years old who received the YFV17D yellow fever vaccine.

The rearrangement joins TRBV6-6 to TRBJ2-2; tentatively, D is TRBD2 (6 bases). Trimming cost V 6 bases and J 8 bases, with 13 bases left between them. Germline values: CDR1 MNHNY, CDR2 SVGAGI (reference sequence). This CDR3 spans 13 amino acids. Written as DNA, the CDR3 is TGTGCCAGCAGGGGACTTCGTCCTGGGGAGCTGTTTTTT. Translation: CASRGLRPGELFF.

This clonotype was observed a few times. V gene TRBV7-9 combines with J gene TRBJ2-5; 8 bases align to TRBD1. V lost 1 base, J lost 6 bases, and 13 bases stayed unmatched. Germline lookup yields CDR1 SEHNR and CDR2 FQNEAQ (reference sequence). The CDR3 length is 17 residues. In nucleotides, the CDR3 is TGTGCCAGCAGCTTAGTTGGACAGGGCCAGGAACGGAAGACCCAGTACTTC. Translated: CASSLVGQGQERKTQYF.

This clonotype has at least ten counts. CDR3 region: CASKATAETQYF. The CDR3 bases are TGTGCCAGCAAGGCAACCGCGGAGACCCAGTACTTC. The V gene is TRBV2, the J gene TRBJ2-5; D remains ambiguous. There are 12 residues in the CDR3. Trimming left V 7 bases short and J 5 bases short, with 11 bases between. CDR1 SNHLY and CDR2 FYNNEI come from the germline V gene.

This clonotype was counted ten times or more. The J gene is TRBJ1-2, the V gene TRBV10-3, with unresolved D. V shed 8 bases and J shed 8 bases, with 6 bases lying between them. Germline CDR1 and CDR2: ENHRY and SYGVKD. The CDR3 contains 9 residues. CDR3: CAIRRGYTF. The CDR3 bases are TGTGCCATCCGAAGGGGCTACACCTTC.

This clonotype was seen a few times. V usage is TRBV10-2 and J usage is TRBJ2-1; D uncertain. Germline CDR1 and CDR2: WSHSY and SAAADI. The CDR3 spans 14 residues. V was trimmed by 3 bases and J by 4 bases, leaving 10 bases between them. CDR3 loop: CASSEVVGYNEQFF. Here the CDR3 DNA reads TGCGCCAGCAGTGAAGTGGTGGGGTACAATGAGCAGTTCTTC.

A few counts support this clonotype. This chain joins TRBV2 and TRBJ2-3, with a possible D match to TRBD2 (5 bases). CDR3 length equals 11 residues. Deletions cut 6 bases from V and 4 bases from J, with 5 bases between. Germline V gene lookup returns CDR1 SNHLY and CDR2 FYNNEI. CDR3: CASRGADTQYF. The CDR3 nucleotides are TGTGCCAGCAGGGGAGCAGATACGCAGTATTTT. The full variable domain, with the rest looked up from reference TRBV2 and TRBJ2-3, is EPEVTQTPSHQVTQMGQEVILRCVPISNHLYFYWYRQILGQKVEFLVSFYNNEISEKSEIFDDQFSVERPDGSNFTLKIRSTKLEDSAMYFCASRGADTQYFGPGTRLTVL.

This clonotype was observed a few times. The chain employs TRBV10-3 and TRBJ2-2; 9 bases are shared with TRBD1. The CDR3 has 15 residues. The V and J ends lost 4 bases and 5 bases, in that order; junction bases with no gene match: 5. The germline gives CDR1 ENHRY, CDR2 SYGVKD. The CDR3 protein is CAISVGQGQTGELFF. CDR3 bases: TGTGCCATCAGTGTGGGACAGGGACAAACCGGGGAGCTGTTTTTT.

The CDR3 protein is CAISEPGGGLGTQYF. The CDR3 nucleotides read TGTGCCATCAGTGAGCCCGGCGGGGGACTCGGGACCCAGTACTTC. This rearrangement joins TRBV10-3 to TRBJ2-5; the match to TRBD2 covers 7 bases. Germline CDR1 is ENHRY and CDR2 is SYGVKD. The CDR3 runs to 15 residues. The trim removed 2 bases at V and 7 bases at J, leaving 10 bases unmatched.

In this sample, this clonotype turned up a few times. This chain uses TRBV12-3 or TRBV12-4 with TRBJ1-1; 10 bases are a match to TRBD1. The J segment lost 11 bases and the V segment lost 5 bases, leaving 14 bases of the junction unmatched. This CDR3 is 15 amino acids long. The CDR3, as DNA: TGTGCCAGCAGTCCCGGGACAGGGGACTTAAGCGGCGCTTTCTTT. As protein: CASSPGTGDLSGAFF.

In its sample, this clonotype was seen a few times. This rearrangement joins TRBV6-2 or TRBV6-3 to TRBJ2-3; perhaps TRBD2 as D (5 bases). The length of the CDR3 is 14 residues. V was trimmed by 5 bases and J by 5 bases, leaving 14 bases between them. Per germline, CDR1 MNHEY and CDR2 SVGEGT. Here the CDR3 reads CASSPHGVGDTQYF. The CDR3 DNA is TGTGCCAGCAGTCCCCACGGGGTAGGAGATACGCAGTATTTT.

This clonotype has a handful of counts. This chain joins TRBV10-1 and TRBJ2-7, with D possibly being TRBD1 (6 bases). The ends were cut back, 2 bases at V and 8 bases at J, with 28 bases in the middle. The CDR3 sequence is 18 residues long. Germline V gene data show CDR1 as WNHNN and CDR2 as SYGVQD (reference sequence). The CDR3 DNA reads as TGCGCCAGCAGTGAGACGGGACACTCCACGATCAAGCGAAAAAAGCAGTACTTC. This encodes CASSETGHSTIKRKKQYF.

This clonotype was observed a few times. The chain's CDR3 is CASSEVADSTDTQYF. CDR3 bases: TGTGCCAGCAGTGAGGTGGCGGACTCCACAGATACGCAGTATTTT. V gene TRBV2 combines with J gene TRBJ2-3; possibly TRBD2 for D (5 bases). Trimming stripped 3 bases from V and 2 bases from J, with 12 bases between. CDR1 is SNHLY and CDR2 is FYNNEI in the germline V gene. The CDR3 is made up of 15 amino acids.

There are a few counts of this clonotype. This chain joins TRBV28 and TRBJ2-5; the D is unclear. V was pared by 7 bases and J by 5 bases, with 20 bases between. The CDR3 has 15 amino acids. CDR1 is MDHEN and CDR2 is SYDVKM in the germline V gene. For the CDR3, the DNA is TGTGCCAGCACTAGGTCACGTTTCCTGGCGGAGACCCAGTACTTC. Protein product: CASTRSRFLAETQYF.

The V call is TRBV5-1, the J call TRBJ2-3; tentatively, D is TRBD1 (6 bases). The CDR3 length is 15 residues. Trimming left V 4 bases short and J 3 bases short, with 15 bases between. Germline CDR1 and CDR2: SGHRS and YFSETQ. The CDR3 nucleotides read TGCGCCAGCAGCAGAGGGACACAGGAAACAGATACGCAGTATTTT. It codes for CASSRGTQETDTQYF.

This clonotype was counted many times. CDR3 DNA: TGTGCCAGCGGTACTAGCGGGGGGGAATTTGGGACCCAGTACTTC. Amino acid sequence: CASGTSGGEFGTQYF. The chain joins TRBV12-3 or TRBV12-4 to TRBJ2-5; 13 nucleotides line up with TRBD2. The V segment lost 8 bases and the J segment 7 bases; nucleotides outside the gene matches: 10. This CDR3 region has 15 residues.

This clonotype was picked up many times. This chain joins TRBV29-1 and TRBJ2-3, with unresolved D. CDR1 SQVTM and CDR2 ANQGSEA come from the germline V gene. The CDR3 has 13 amino acids. The V end was cut by 5 bases, the J end by 7 bases, with 16 bases between. The CDR3 here is CSVTTDHRNTQYF. The CDR3, as DNA: TGCAGCGTTACAACGGACCACAGAAATACGCAGTATTTT.

For this clonotype: A read error may be the cause here, since a much bigger clone is one base away. This chain connects TRBV12-3 or TRBV12-4 to TRBJ2-3; D is unclear. This CDR3 contains 12 residues. The CDR3 region has the DNA TGTGCCAGCAGTCCCCGCACAGATACGCAGTCTTTT. This encodes CASSPRTDTQSF.

V and J are TRBV7-9 and TRBJ2-5, with D possibly TRBD2 on 7 matching bases. Trimming took off 6 bases at V and 3 bases at J, with 11 bases between the two ends. Germline-derived CDR1 and CDR2 are SEHNR and FQNEAQ (reference sequence). The CDR3 has 13 residues. CDR3 in DNA: TGTGCCAGCAGGCTAGGGGGGGAAGAGACCCAGTACTTC. Its protein is CASRLGGEETQYF.

This clonotype was recorded a few times. V and J are TRBV20-1 and TRBJ2-5; D is possibly TRBD1 (6 bases). Germline loops: CDR1 DFQATT, CDR2 SNEGSKA (reference sequence). This CDR3 contains 15 residues. Trimming shortened V by 3 bases and J by 2 bases, and 16 bases separated the two germline ends. The CDR3 DNA sequence: TGCAGTGCTAGGGACCCGACCAGGGGACAAGAGACCCAGTACTTC. Translation gives CSARDPTRGQETQYF.

This clonotype appeared a few times. The chain combines TRBV4-1 with TRBJ2-5; D possibly corresponds to TRBD2 (6 bases). This CDR3 contains 12 residues. Trimming took 8 bases from V and 4 from J, leaving 11 bases between them. Germline CDR1 MGHRA, CDR2 YSYEKL. Here the CDR3 DNA reads TGCGCCAGCGGAGGGGCCCCAGAGACCCAGTACTTC. Its translation: CASGGAPETQYF.